This TCR beta chain was sequenced for a study of T cell repertoires in cytomegalovirus infection. CDR1 and CDR2 from the germline V gene are SEHNR and FQNEAQ (reference sequence). V lost 6 bases and J 1 base, leaving 12 bases between the germline ends. This CDR3 has 14 amino acids. This clonotype was seen only a few times. TCRdb fed the reads into MiXCR, producing one record per CDR3 protein. The table lists more than 150,000 distinct CDR3 sequences, about 28% of them singletons. This TCR was sampled from a human donor in good health (CMV status not recorded). Some clones in this sample may be carry-over from other donors' samples. Material: PBMCs. This chain connects TRBV7-9 to TRBJ2-5; TRBD1 or TRBD2 may be the D gene (5 bases each). CDR3: CASRLTGPQETQYF. The CDR3 bases are TGTGCCAGCAGGTTGACGGGACCCCAAGAGACCCAGTACTTC.